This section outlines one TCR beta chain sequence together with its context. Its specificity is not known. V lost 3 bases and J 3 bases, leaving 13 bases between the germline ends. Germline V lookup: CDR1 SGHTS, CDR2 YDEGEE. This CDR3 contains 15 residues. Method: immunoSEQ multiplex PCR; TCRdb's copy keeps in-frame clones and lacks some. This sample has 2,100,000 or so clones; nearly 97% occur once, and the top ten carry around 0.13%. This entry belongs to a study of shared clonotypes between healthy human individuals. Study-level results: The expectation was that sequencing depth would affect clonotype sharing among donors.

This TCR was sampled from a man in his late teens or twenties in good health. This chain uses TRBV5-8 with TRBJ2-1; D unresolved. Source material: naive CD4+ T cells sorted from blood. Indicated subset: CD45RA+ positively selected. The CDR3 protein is CASSSGSRYYNEQFF. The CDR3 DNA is TGTGCCAGCAGCTCGGGCTCACGATACTACAATGAGCAGTTCTTC. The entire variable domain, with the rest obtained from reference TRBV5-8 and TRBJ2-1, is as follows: EAGVTQSPTHLIKTRGQQATLRCSPISGHTSVYWYQQALGLGLQFLLWYDEGEERNRGNFPPRFSGRQFPNYSSELNVNALELEDSALYLCASSSGSRYYNEQFFGPGTRLTVL.